This record concerns one TCR beta chain sequence. Antigen unknown. The source of the sample is a study of post-analysis software for immune sequencing data. Prepared TCR beta cDNA libraries contained unique molecular identifiers. When 1 to 10 million T cells were used, they gave some 540,000 cDNA molecules. TCRdb itself ran the PCR reads through MiXCR, one entry per CDR3 protein. The profile covers around 500,000 distinct CDR3 sequences, with around a third appearing a single time and approximately 6% taken by the ten largest. Germline CDR1 and CDR2: SGDLS and YYNGEE. The CDR3 is 12 residues long. Trimming cost V 0 bases and J 10 bases, with 9 bases left between them. General study results and limits: Included in a set of roughly five TRBV segments more frequent in patients than controls were TRBV5-6, TRBV5-1 and TRBV20-1. F measure grouped same-batch samples tightly together.

The source of this sequence is a girl younger than 18 with multiple sclerosis. The sample consisted of blood. The V gene is TRBV9, the J gene TRBJ2-3; D might be TRBD1 or TRBD2, each matching 5 bases. DNA of the CDR3: TGTGCCAGCAGCGTAGAGGTGGGGGCGCAGTATTTT. Amino acid sequence: CASSVEVGAQYF.